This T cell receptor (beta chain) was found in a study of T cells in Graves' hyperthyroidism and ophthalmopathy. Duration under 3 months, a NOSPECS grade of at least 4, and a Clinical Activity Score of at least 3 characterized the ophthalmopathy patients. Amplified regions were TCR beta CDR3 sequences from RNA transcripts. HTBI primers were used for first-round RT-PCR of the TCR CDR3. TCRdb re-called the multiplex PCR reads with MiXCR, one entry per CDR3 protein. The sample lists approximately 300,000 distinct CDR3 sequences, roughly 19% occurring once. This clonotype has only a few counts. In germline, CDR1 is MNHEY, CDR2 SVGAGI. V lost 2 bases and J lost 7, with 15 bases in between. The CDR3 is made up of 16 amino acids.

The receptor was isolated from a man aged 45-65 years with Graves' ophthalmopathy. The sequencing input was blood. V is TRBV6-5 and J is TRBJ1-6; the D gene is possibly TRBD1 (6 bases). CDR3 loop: CASSYTTRGWNSPLHF. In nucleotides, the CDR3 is TGTGCCAGCAGTTACACCACCAGGGGTTGGAATTCACCCCTCCACTTT.